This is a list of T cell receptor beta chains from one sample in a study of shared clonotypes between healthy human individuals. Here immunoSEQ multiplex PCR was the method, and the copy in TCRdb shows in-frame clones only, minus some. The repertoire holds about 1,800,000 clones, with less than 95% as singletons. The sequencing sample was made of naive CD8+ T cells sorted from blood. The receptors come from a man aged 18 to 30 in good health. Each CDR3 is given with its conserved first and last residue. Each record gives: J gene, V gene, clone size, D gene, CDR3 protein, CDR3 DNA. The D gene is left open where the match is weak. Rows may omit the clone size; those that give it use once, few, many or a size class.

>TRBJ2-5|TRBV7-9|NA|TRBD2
CASSLGLAGGTGWTQYF
TGTGCCAGCAGCTTGGGCCTAGCGGGAGGCACGGGGTGGACCCAGTACTTC
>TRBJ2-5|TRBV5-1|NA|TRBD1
CASSWTPDRVIQETQYF
TGCGCCAGCAGCTGGACTCCGGACAGGGTGATCCAAGAGACCCAGTACTTC
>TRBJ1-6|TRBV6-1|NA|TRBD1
CASSEFRRQGGSPLHF
TGTGCCAGCAGTGAATTTAGGCGACAGGGTGGGTCACCCCTCCACTTT
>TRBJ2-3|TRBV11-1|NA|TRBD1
CASNDDRGLADTQYF
TGTGCCAGCAACGACGACAGGGGGTTGGCAGATACGCAGTATTTT
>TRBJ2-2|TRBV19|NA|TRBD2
CASSMLAETGELFF
TGTGCCAGTAGTATGCTAGCGGAAACCGGGGAGCTGTTTTTT
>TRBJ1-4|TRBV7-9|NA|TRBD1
CASSSSPGTGGDEKLFF
TGTGCCAGCAGCTCAAGCCCCGGGACAGGGGGCGATGAAAAACTGTTTTTT
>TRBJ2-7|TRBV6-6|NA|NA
CASSYSQLDEQYF
TGTGCCAGCAGTTACTCCCAATTGGACGAGCAGTACTTC
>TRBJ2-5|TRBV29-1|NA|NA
CSVHPAGLAQYF
TGCAGCGTTCACCCGGCGGGGTTGGCCCAGTACTTC
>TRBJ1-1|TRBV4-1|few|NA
CASSQTDGYTEAFF
TGCGCCAGCAGCCAAACCGACGGGTACACTGAAGCTTTCTTT
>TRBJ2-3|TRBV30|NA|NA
CAWTLGSGDTQYF
TGTGCCTGGACCCTCGGGAGCGGAGATACGCAGTATTTT
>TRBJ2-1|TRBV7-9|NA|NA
CASSLGSKAAGNEQFF
TGTGCCAGCAGCTTAGGGTCCAAGGCAGCCGGTAATGAGCAGTTCTTC
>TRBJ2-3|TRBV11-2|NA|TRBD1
CASSLVGRGRVDTQYF
TGTGCCAGCAGCTTAGTGGGCAGGGGGCGAGTAGATACGCAGTATTTT
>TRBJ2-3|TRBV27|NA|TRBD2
CASTSYGGGSADTQYF
TGTGCCAGCACCTCCTACGGCGGGGGGTCGGCAGATACGCAGTATTTT
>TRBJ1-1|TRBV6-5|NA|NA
CAISPSVNTEAFF
TGTGCCATATCCCCCAGCGTCAACACTGAAGCTTTCTTT
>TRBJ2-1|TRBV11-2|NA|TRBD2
CASSYLAGGGNEQFF
TGTGCCAGCAGTTATTTGGCGGGAGGAGGCAATGAGCAGTTCTTC
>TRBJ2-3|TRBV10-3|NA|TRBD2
CAISEERESTDTQYF
TGTGCCATCAGTGAGGAGCGGGAGAGCACAGATACGCAGTATTTT
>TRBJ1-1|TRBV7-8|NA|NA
CASSPPGDNTEAFF
TGTGCCAGCAGCCCACCGGGGGACAACACTGAAGCTTTCTTT
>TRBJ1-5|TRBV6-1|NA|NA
CASSEVVTGPPQHF
TGTGCCAGCAGTGAAGTAGTAACAGGCCCTCCCCAGCATTTT
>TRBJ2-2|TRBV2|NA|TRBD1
CASSQQGAYTGELFF
TGTGCCAGCAGCCAACAGGGGGCTTACACCGGGGAGCTGTTTTTT
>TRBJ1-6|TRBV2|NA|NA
CASSEVSPSNNSPLHF
TGTGCCAGCAGTGAAGTTAGCCCGAGCAATAATTCACCCCTCCACTTT
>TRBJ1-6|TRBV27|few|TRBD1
CASITIRDRDNSPLHF
TGTGCCAGCATCACGATTCGGGACAGGGATAATTCACCCCTCCACTTT
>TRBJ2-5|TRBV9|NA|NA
CASSVDDHGSEQETQYF
TGTGCCAGCAGCGTAGACGATCACGGCAGTGAGCAAGAGACCCAGTACTTC
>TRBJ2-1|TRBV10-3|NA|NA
CAIGPSESSYNEQFF
TGTGCCATCGGACCTTCCGAGAGCTCCTACAATGAGCAGTTCTTC
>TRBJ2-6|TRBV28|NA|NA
CASISSTSGANVLTF
TGTGCCAGCATATCGAGCACCTCTGGGGCCAACGTCCTGACTTTC
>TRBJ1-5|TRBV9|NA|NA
CASSALEGGQDQPQHF
TGTGCCAGCAGCGCCCTTGAGGGGGGGCAAGATCAGCCCCAGCATTTT
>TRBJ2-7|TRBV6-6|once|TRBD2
CASSWTRSSYEQYF
TGTGCCAGCAGTTGGACTAGGAGCTCCTACGAGCAGTACTTC
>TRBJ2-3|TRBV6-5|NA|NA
CASSFLARGSDTQYF
TGTGCCAGCAGTTTCCTAGCGAGGGGGTCGGATACGCAGTATTTT
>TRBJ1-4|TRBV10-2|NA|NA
CASRAGAATNEKLFF
TGCGCCAGCAGGGCAGGGGCTGCGACTAATGAAAAACTGTTTTTT
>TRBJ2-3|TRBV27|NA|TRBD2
CASSLSGGDFTDTQYF
TGTGCCAGCAGTTTATCGGGGGGGGATTTCACAGATACGCAGTATTTT
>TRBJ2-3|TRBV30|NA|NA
CAWSGVEGRTQYF
TGTGCCTGGAGCGGTGTCGAGGGTCGTACGCAGTATTTT
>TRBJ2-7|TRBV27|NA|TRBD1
CASSEAGQGSYEQYF
TGTGCCAGCAGTGAAGCGGGACAGGGATCCTACGAGCAGTACTTC
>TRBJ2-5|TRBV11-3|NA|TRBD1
CASSLGTGGEETQYF
TGTGCCAGCAGCTTAGGCACAGGGGGCGAAGAGACCCAGTACTTC
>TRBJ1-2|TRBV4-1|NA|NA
CASSPESGDVNYGYTF
TGCGCCAGCAGCCCTGAATCGGGGGATGTCAACTATGGCTACACCTTC
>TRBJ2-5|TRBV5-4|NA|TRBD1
CASSPAGTGWGETQYF
TGTGCCAGCAGCCCCGCCGGGACAGGGTGGGGAGAGACCCAGTACTTC
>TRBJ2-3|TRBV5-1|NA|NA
CASSLDLQGNTQYF
TGCGCCAGCAGCTTGGACCTTCAGGGGAATACGCAGTATTTT
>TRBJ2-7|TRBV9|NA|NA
CASSPTTSYEQYF
TGTGCCAGCAGCCCGACGACTTCCTACGAGCAGTACTTC
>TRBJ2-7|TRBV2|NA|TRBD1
CASRVKGGPSYEQYF
TGTGCCAGCCGAGTTAAAGGGGGCCCATCCTACGAGCAGTACTTC
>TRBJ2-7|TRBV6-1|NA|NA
CASSERGRSYEQYF
TGTGCCAGCAGTGAAAGGGGGAGGTCCTACGAGCAGTACTTC
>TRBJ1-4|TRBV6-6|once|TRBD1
CASSSSGGGIEKLFF
TGTGCCAGCAGTTCCTCAGGGGGGGGGATTGAAAAACTGTTTTTT
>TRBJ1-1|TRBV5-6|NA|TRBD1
CASSPWDRRTEAFF
TGTGCCAGCAGCCCCTGGGACAGGCGGACTGAAGCTTTCTTT
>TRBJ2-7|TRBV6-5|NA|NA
CASSYSTGEQYF
TGTGCCAGCAGTTACTCTACGGGCGAGCAGTACTTC
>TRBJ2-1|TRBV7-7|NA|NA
CASSADSYNEQFF
TGTGCTAGCAGCGCCGACAGCTACAATGAGCAGTTCTTC
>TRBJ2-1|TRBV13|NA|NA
CASSLDPEVGEQFF
TGTGCCAGCAGCTTAGATCCAGAAGTCGGTGAGCAGTTCTTC
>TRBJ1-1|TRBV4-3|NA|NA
CASSQEALMNTEAFF
TGCGCCAGCAGCCAAGAGGCCTTAATGAACACTGAAGCTTTCTTT
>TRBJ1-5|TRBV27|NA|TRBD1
CASSTRQGNQPQHF
TGTGCCAGCAGTACCCGACAGGGGAATCAGCCCCAGCATTTT
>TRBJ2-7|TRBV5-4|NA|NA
CASSFDRFEQYF
TGTGCCAGCAGTTTCGACAGGTTCGAGCAGTACTTC
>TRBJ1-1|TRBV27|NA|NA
CASSLQGLNTEAFF
TGTGCCAGCAGTTTACAAGGGCTGAACACTGAAGCTTTCTTT
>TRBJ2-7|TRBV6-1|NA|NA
CASSPGGTYEQYF
TGTGCCAGCAGTCCAGGAGGGACCTACGAGCAGTACTTC
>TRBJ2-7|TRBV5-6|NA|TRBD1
CASSLELGQVSYEQYF
TGTGCCAGCAGCTTGGAATTGGGACAGGTCTCCTACGAGCAGTACTTC
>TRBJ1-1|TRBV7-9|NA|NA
CASSLAPDKAFF
TGTGCCAGCAGCTTAGCGCCGGACAAAGCTTTCTTT
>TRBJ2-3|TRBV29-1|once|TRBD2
CSVETSGMTDTQYF
TGCAGCGTTGAAACTAGCGGGATGACAGATACGCAGTATTTT
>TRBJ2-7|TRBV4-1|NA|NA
CASSPGTEAYEQYF
TGCGCCAGCAGCCCCGGGACTGAGGCCTACGAGCAGTACTTC
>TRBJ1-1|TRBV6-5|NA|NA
CASSYSVGEGATEAFF
TGTGCCAGCAGTTACTCAGTGGGGGAAGGCGCCACTGAAGCTTTCTTT